This T cell receptor beta chain was sequenced in a study of post-analysis software for immune sequencing data. The study's findings and limits: Analysis by F measure revealed that same-batch samples clustered strongly together. Patients used several TRBV segments, including TRBV5-6, TRBV5-1 and TRBV20-1, more often than controls.

The TCR beta cDNA libraries carried unique molecular identifiers. About 500,000 cDNA molecules were obtained per 1 to 10 million input T cells. TCRdb called the PCR reads again in MiXCR, with one record for every CDR3 protein. This sample has hundreds of thousands of distinct CDR3 sequences, with around 44% found just once. CDR3 length: 14 amino acids. Looked up from germline, CDR1 is LGHDT and CDR2 is YNNKEL (reference sequence). Between the trimmed V and J ends, which lost 2 bases and 6 bases, there was a span of 13 bases. This clonotype was seen more than once but under ten times. Its antigen is unidentified.

The receptor was derived from a girl between 5 and 17 years old with multiple sclerosis. What was sequenced was blood. V and J are TRBV3-1 and TRBJ1-2; weak D call: TRBD1 (5 bases). The chain's CDR3 is CASSQQGHVDGYTF. DNA for the CDR3: TGTGCCAGCAGCCAACAGGGCCATGTCGATGGCTACACCTTC.